Here is one T cell receptor beta chain with its context. Its antigen has not been determined. Base qualities are not provided; no much larger clone lies one nucleotide away. Libraries were prepared through the immunoSEQ multiplex PCR assay. TCRdb limited this immuneACCESS table to in-frame rearrangements with V and J called. A share of clones is missing; checked studies link under half to unresolved V genes, and the rest is unexplained. The sample table holds about 68,000 clones, of which 90% were seen once. The ten most abundant clones make up more than 1.4% of the sample. This sample stems from a study of T cell changes during pregnancy in multiple sclerosis (dated by TCRdb to the late 2010s). Background for the entire study: The study looked at changes in the T cell repertoire across pregnancy in women with multiple sclerosis.

V is clipped by 4 bases and J by 0 bases, and the sequence between their germline boundaries is 12 bases long. From the cysteine through the phenylalanine, the CDR3 covers 15 amino acids. Just CDR3 DNA is preserved here, 45 bases in frame from base 1. Via the germline V gene, CDR1 is SGHRS and CDR2 YFSETQ. Recombination linked TRBV5-1 to TRBJ2-3; TRBD1 is perhaps the D gene, given 6 matching bases. The receptor was isolated from a female donor with multiple sclerosis, enrolled in a pregnancy study. The sequencing here drew on peripheral blood, taken in the third trimester of pregnancy. At the DNA level, the sequence is TGCGCCAGCAGCGTCCGGACAGTTAGCACAGATACGCAGTATTTT. This is translated as CASSVRTVSTDTQYF.